This is a list of T cell receptor beta chains from one sample in a study of control samples from healthy donors and cancer patients. Produced via immunoSEQ multiplex PCR; TCRdb's table is partial and in-frame only. The top ten clones hold roughly 4.3% of a sample with some 150,000 clones, around 93% of them seen once. The sequenced material came from blood. The receptors originated from a woman aged 60-75 years in good health. Each CDR3 is given with its conserved first and last residue. Fields, in order: J gene, V gene, clone size, D gene, CDR3 DNA, CDR3 protein. D genes are given only for firm matches. A row's size may be missing; if present it is once, few, many or a size class.

>TRBJ2-1|TRBV11-2|.|.
TGTGCCAGCAGCTTAGAGGGCGGAGACAGGAATGAGCAGTTCTTC
CASSLEGGDRNEQFF
>TRBJ2-7|TRBV9|.|.
TGTGCCAGCAGCGTATTGTGGCACGACTACGAGCAGTACTTC
CASSVLWHDYEQYF
>TRBJ2-1|TRBV7-2|.|.
TGTGCCAGCAGCTTAGAACCATTTCGGAGGCAGTTCTTC
CASSLEPFRRQFF
>TRBJ2-3|TRBV29-1|.|.
TGCAGCGTTGAAGGGCCGGACCCAATAGCAGATACGCAGTATTTT
CSVEGPDPIADTQYF
>TRBJ1-1|TRBV30|.|.
TGTGCCTGGAGTGAAGCGGACCGTGAAGCTTTCTTT
CAWSEADREAFF
>TRBJ2-2|TRBV30|.|.
TGTGCCTGGAGGGGGCGTAAGAACGGGGAGCTGTTTTTT
CAWRGRKNGELFF
>TRBJ2-7|TRBV11-3|.|.
TGTGCCAGCAGCTTTTCTTCCCGGGATAAGCAGTACTTC
CASSFSSRDKQYF
>TRBJ1-2|TRBV4-3|once|.
TGCGCCAGCAGCCTGGACGTAAACTATGGCTACACCTTC
CASSLDVNYGYTF
>TRBJ1-6|TRBV18|once|.
TGTGCCAGCTCTGCCACTAGGGATTCACCCCTCCACTTT
CASSATRDSPLHF
>TRBJ1-1|TRBV6-6|.|.
TGTGCCAGCAGACAATGGGGGGGTATTATGAACACTGAAGCTTTCTTT
CASRQWGGIMNTEAFF
>TRBJ2-1|TRBV10-1|few|.
TGCGCCAGCAGTGTGAGGGGGGTAGGAGATGAGCAGTTCTTC
CASSVRGVGDEQFF
>TRBJ1-2|TRBV9|.|.
TGTGCCAGCAGCACGGGCGGCCCTTATGGCTACACCTTC
CASSTGGPYGYTF
>TRBJ2-1|TRBV2|.|TRBD2
TGTGCCAGCAGTGAATGGACTAGAAACAATGAGCAGTTCTTC
CASSEWTRNNEQFF
>TRBJ1-2|TRBV10-3|once|TRBD1
TGTGCCATCAACCAATACAATACACAGGGGGCAAGCTATGGCTACACCTTC
CAINQYNTQGASYGYTF
>TRBJ1-1|TRBV27|.|TRBD1
TGTGCCAGCAGGGACAGGGTGGAGGCTTTCTTT
CASRDRVEAFF
>TRBJ2-1|TRBV7-9|.|.
TGTGCCAGCAGCCCCGGGACCGGCGGGCCGCATGAGCAGTTCTTC
CASSPGTGGPHEQFF
>TRBJ2-7|TRBV27|.|.
TGTGCCAGCAGTACCGCAGGGGTTCACTACGAGCAGTACTTC
CASSTAGVHYEQYF
>TRBJ1-1|TRBV4-1|.|.
TGCGCCAGCAGCCGGACAGCCCCAATTTGGTTGGGGGCGAACACTGAAGCTTTCTTT
CASSRTAPIWLGANTEAFF
>TRBJ1-1|TRBV14|.|.
TGTGCCAGCAGCCCCTGGGGCAGGGTAAAGTCTGAAGCTTTCTTT
CASSPWGRVKSEAFF
>TRBJ2-3|TRBV30|.|TRBD2
TGTGCCTGGAGTCAACTAGCGGGGAGCACAGATACGCAGTATTTT
CAWSQLAGSTDTQYF
>TRBJ1-1|TRBV7-9|.|.
TGTGCCAGCAGCTTATCAGGTACGTCGAACACTGAAGCTTTCTTT
CASSLSGTSNTEAFF
>TRBJ2-4|TRBV2|.|.
TGTGCCAGCAGAATCAGGGAGACGGCCAAAAACATTCAGTACTTC
CASRIRETAKNIQYF
>TRBJ1-2|TRBV10-2|once|TRBD1
TGCGCCAGCAGTGGACAGGGAGAAGGCTACACCTTC
CASSGQGEGYTF
>TRBJ1-4|TRBV25-1|.|.
TGTGCCAGCAGTGAACTGGACGGAAAAACTAATGAAAAACTGTTTTTT
CASSELDGKTNEKLFF
>TRBJ2-7|TRBV18|.|.
TGTGCCAGCTCACCACTGGGACGGTCGAACTCCTACGAGCAGTACTTC
CASSPLGRSNSYEQYF
>TRBJ2-7|TRBV19|.|TRBD1
TGTGCCAGTAGTGACAGGGGGGCTTACGAGCAGTACTTC
CASSDRGAYEQYF
>TRBJ1-5|TRBV6-5|.|.
TGTGCCGGTTCAGGGTTATATAGCAATCAGCCCCAGCATTTT
CAGSGLYSNQPQHF
>TRBJ1-1|TRBV6-5|.|TRBD1
TGTGCCAGCAGTAACGGACAGGGGTTTACTGAAGCTTTCTTT
CASSNGQGFTEAFF
>TRBJ2-1|TRBV5-1|.|.
TGCGCCAGCAGCAGAGGGGGAACGATATCCCATGAGCAGTTCTTC
CASSRGGTISHEQFF
>TRBJ1-1|TRBV27|.|.
TGTGCCAGCAGTCTAAGACAGAGGTACACTGAAGCTTTCTTT
CASSLRQRYTEAFF
>TRBJ2-5|TRBV6-4|.|.
TGTGCCAGCAGTAAGATGGGAGGACACCAAGAGACCCAGTACTTC
CASSKMGGHQETQYF
>TRBJ1-2|TRBV28|.|.
TGTGCCAGCAGGTTGGGACGGACCCGCTATGGCTACACCTTC
CASRLGRTRYGYTF
>TRBJ1-1|TRBV18|.|.
TGTGCCAGCTCACCTGGGGTCCCTGAAGCTTTCTTT
CASSPGVPEAFF
>TRBJ1-1|TRBV13|.|.
TGTGCCAGCAGCCTAATCCGGGACAAGGAAGGGCACACTGAAGCTTTCTTT
CASSLIRDKEGHTEAFF
>TRBJ1-4|TRBV18|.|.
TGTGCCAGCTCACGGTTAGCGGCGGGTGAAAAACTGTTTTTT
CASSRLAAGEKLFF
>TRBJ1-1|TRBV18|once|.
TGTGCCAGCTCACCGAATAGGGGGGGGGAGAACACTGAAGCTTTCTTT
CASSPNRGGENTEAFF
>TRBJ2-7|TRBV30|.|.
TGTGCCTGGAGTGTAAACGGGGAGCACGAGCAGTACTTC
CAWSVNGEHEQYF
>TRBJ2-7|TRBV7-3|.|.
TGTGCCACCTCGACAGGACCCCGGGACGAGCAGTACTTC
CATSTGPRDEQYF
>TRBJ1-2|TRBV6-5|.|.
TGTGCCAGCAGCTACAGGGCCTTGGGGGGCTACACCTTC
CASSYRALGGYTF
>TRBJ2-2|TRBV19|.|.
TGTGCCAGTAGTATAGATTGGGGAACCGGGGAGCTGTTTTTT
CASSIDWGTGELFF
>TRBJ1-3|TRBV9|.|TRBD1
TGTGCCAGCAGCGTAGAAGGGGGCGGAAACACCATATATTTT
CASSVEGGGNTIYF
>TRBJ1-1|TRBV3-1/TRBV3-2|few|.
TGTGCCAGCAGCTCACAGGGGAACACTGAAGCTTTCTTT
CASSSQGNTEAFF
>TRBJ2-7|TRBV6-2/TRBV6-3|.|.
TGTGCCAGCAGCCTTGTAATGTTTTACGAGCAGTACTTC
CASSLVMFYEQYF
>TRBJ1-3|TRBV7-9|.|.
TGTGCCAGCAGCTCCTCGGGGGACACCATATATTTT
CASSSSGDTIYF
>TRBJ1-3|TRBV6-5|.|.
TGTGCCAGCAGTTACACGGGGACACTCTCTGGAAACACCATATATTTT
CASSYTGTLSGNTIYF
>TRBJ2-1|TRBV5-1|.|.
TGCGCCAGCAGCCAGAGGGTCTCCTACAATGAGCAGTTCTTC
CASSQRVSYNEQFF